The 8 T cell receptor beta chains reported below all come from one sample, sequenced in a study of OX40 agonist ivuxolimab in advanced cancers. Method: immunoSEQ multiplex PCR; TCRdb's copy keeps in-frame clones and lacks some. Of roughly 120,000 clones detected, about nine tenths appear once; the ten largest clones hold less than 0.3%. The sequences come from CD4+ or CD8+ T cells sorted from blood, collected in a trial of the OX40 agonist ivuxolimab. All receptors derive from an adult with an advanced solid tumor such as melanoma, head and neck, liver or kidney cancer.

This chain links TRBV7-2 with TRBJ1-1; perhaps TRBD1 as D (6 bases). CDR1 and CDR2 (germline): SGHTA, FQGNSA. CDR3 size: 14 residues. Trimming cost V 5 bases and J 4 bases, with 14 bases left between them. In DNA, the CDR3 is TGTGCCAGCAGCGCGATGACAGGCCCCACTGAAGCTTTCTTT. It is translated as CASSAMTGPTEAFF.

The V gene is TRBV9, the J gene TRBJ2-7; TRBD2 is a possible D gene (7 bases). Germline values: CDR1 SGDLS, CDR2 YYNGEE. Trimming pared 0 bases from V and 3 bases from J, leaving 25 bases between. CDR3 length equals 19 residues. CDR3 sequence: CASSVGASGGGIFSYEQYF. DNA for the CDR3: TGTGCCAGCAGCGTAGGGGCTAGCGGAGGGGGAATATTTAGCTACGAGCAGTACTTC.

This chain uses TRBV30 with TRBJ1-2; D ambiguous. Germline CDR1 and CDR2: GTSNPN and SVGIG (reference sequence). V lost 3 bases and J 0 bases, leaving 14 bases between the germline ends. The CDR3 extends over 15 amino acids. The CDR3 nucleotides read TGTGCCTGGAGCCTCCAGCTGGGAGCTAACTATGGCTACACCTTC. This encodes CAWSLQLGANYGYTF.

The chain carries TRBV21-1 and TRBJ2-7; the table's D call of TRBD1 was not tested on the DNA. TRBV21-1 is a pseudogene. The CDR3 runs to 21 residues. The CDR3 is CASSKEATRDRGRHSSYEQYF. CDR3 in DNA: TGTGCCAGCAGCAAAGAAGCCACCCGGGACAGGGGTCGCCATAGCTCCTACGAGCAGTACTTC.

CDR3 protein: CASSRTTSNEQFF. CDR3 nucleotides: TGTGCCAGCAGCCGGACGACTAGTAATGAGCAGTTCTTC. V usage is TRBV5-4 and J usage is TRBJ2-1; D possibly corresponds to TRBD2 (6 bases). This CDR3 is built from 13 residues. Trimming stripped 4 bases from V and 7 bases from J, with 12 bases between. From germline, CDR1 is SGHNT and CDR2 YYREEE (reference sequence).

The V gene is TRBV6-5, the J gene TRBJ1-5, with unresolved D. Trimming took 3 bases from V and 2 from J, leaving 5 bases between them. CDR3 length equals 13 residues. Germline V gives CDR1 MNHEY, CDR2 SVGAGI. CDR3 amino acids: CASSYFGNQPQHF. Written as DNA, the CDR3 is TGTGCCAGCAGTTATTTTGGCAATCAGCCCCAGCATTTT.

The chain's CDR3 is CASSPLSESLYLNEQFF. In nucleotides, the CDR3 is TGTGCCAGCAGCCCATTAAGCGAGTCCCTCTACCTCAATGAGCAGTTCTTC. This sequence joins TRBV7-6 and TRBJ2-1; D gene uncertain. The V end was cut by 5 bases, the J end by 6 bases, with 23 bases between. Germline lookup yields CDR1 SGHVS and CDR2 FNYEAQ. The CDR3 totals 17 residues.

J is TRBJ1-4 and V is TRBV13, with D uncertain. V was shortened by 7 bases and J by 8 bases, with 17 bases between the two germline ends. The germline V gene has CDR1 PRHDT and CDR2 FYEKMQ (reference sequence). The CDR3 has 14 residues. CDR3 protein: CASTWRAGGEKLFF. The CDR3 DNA reads as TGTGCCAGCACCTGGAGGGCAGGAGGGGAAAAACTGTTTTTT.